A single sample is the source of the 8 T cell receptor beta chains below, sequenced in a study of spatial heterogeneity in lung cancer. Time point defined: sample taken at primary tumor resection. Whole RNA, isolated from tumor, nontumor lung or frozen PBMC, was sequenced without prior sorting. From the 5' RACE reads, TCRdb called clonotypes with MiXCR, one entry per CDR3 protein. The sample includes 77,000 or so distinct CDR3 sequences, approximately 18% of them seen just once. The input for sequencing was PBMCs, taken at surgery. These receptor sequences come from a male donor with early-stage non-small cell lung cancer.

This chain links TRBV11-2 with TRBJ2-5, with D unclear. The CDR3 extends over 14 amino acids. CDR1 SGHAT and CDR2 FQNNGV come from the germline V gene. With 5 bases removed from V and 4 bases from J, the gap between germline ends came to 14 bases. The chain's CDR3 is CASSLDPGRETQYF. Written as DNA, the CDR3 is TGTGCCAGCAGCCTTGACCCAGGCCGAGAGACCCAGTACTTC. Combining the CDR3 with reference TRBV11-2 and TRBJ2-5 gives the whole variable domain EAGVAQSPRYKIIEKRQSVAFWCNPISGHATLYWYQQILGQGPKLLIQFQNNGVVDDSQLPKDRFSAERLKGVDSTLKIQPAKLEDSAVYLCASSLDPGRETQYFGPGTRLLVL.

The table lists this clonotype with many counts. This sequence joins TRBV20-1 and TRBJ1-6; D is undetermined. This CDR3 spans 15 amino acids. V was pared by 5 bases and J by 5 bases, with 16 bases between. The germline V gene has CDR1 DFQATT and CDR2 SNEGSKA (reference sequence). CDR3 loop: CSAVENRPDNSPLHF. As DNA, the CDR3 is TGCAGTGCTGTAGAGAATCGGCCAGATAATTCACCCCTCCACTTT.

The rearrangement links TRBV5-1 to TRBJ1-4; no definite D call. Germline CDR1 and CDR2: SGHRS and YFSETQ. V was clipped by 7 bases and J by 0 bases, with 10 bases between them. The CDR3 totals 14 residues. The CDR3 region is CASAEQPTNEKLFF. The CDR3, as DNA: TGCGCCAGCGCCGAACAGCCAACTAATGAAAAACTGTTTTTT.

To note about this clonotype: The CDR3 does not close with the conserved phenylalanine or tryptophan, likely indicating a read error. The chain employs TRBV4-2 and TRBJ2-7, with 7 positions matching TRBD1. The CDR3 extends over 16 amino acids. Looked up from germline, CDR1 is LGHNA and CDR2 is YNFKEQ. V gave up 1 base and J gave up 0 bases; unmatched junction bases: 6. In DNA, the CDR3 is TGTGCCAGCAGCCAAGGTCACGGGGACAGCTCCTACGAGCAGTACCTC. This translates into CASSQGHGDSSYEQYL.

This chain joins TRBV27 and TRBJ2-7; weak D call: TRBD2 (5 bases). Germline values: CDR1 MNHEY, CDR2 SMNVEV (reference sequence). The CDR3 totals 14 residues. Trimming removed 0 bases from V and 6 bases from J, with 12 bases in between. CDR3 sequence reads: CASSLSAQLGEQYF. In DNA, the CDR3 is TGTGCCAGCAGTTTATCGGCACAACTAGGCGAGCAGTACTTC.

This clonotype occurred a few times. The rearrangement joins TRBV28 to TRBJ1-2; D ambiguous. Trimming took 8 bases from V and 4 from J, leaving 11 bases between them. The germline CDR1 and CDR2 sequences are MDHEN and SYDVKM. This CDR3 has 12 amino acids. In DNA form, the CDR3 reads TGTGCCAGCGGAGGGCCGACCTATGGCTACACCTTC. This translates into CASGGPTYGYTF.

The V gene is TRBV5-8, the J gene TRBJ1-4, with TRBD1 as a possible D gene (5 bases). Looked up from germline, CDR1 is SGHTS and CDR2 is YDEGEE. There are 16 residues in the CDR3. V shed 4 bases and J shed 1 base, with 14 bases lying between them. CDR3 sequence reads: CASSLARQRTNEKLFF. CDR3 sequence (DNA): TGTGCCAGCAGCCTTGCTAGACAGCGAACTAATGAAAAACTGTTTTTT.

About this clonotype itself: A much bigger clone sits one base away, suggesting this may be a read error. CDR3 sequence reads: CASSQDLWTGGVIYNEQFF. The CDR3 DNA sequence: TGTGCCAGCAGCCAAGACCTTTGGACTGGCGGCGTGATATACAATGAGCAGTTCTTC. The chain recombines TRBV14 with TRBJ2-1; TRBD2 might be the D (5 bases). The germline V gene has CDR1 SGHDN and CDR2 FVKESK. The CDR3 runs 19 residues. Trimming pared 0 bases from V and 4 bases from J, leaving 22 bases between. Full variable domain (outside the CDR3, taken from reference TRBV14 and TRBJ2-1): EAGVTQFPSHSVIEKGQTVTLRCDPISGHDNLYWYRRVMGKEIKFLLHFVKESKQDESGMPNNRFLAERTGGTYSTLKVQPAELEDSGVYFCASSQDLWTGGVIYNEQFFGPGTRLTVL.